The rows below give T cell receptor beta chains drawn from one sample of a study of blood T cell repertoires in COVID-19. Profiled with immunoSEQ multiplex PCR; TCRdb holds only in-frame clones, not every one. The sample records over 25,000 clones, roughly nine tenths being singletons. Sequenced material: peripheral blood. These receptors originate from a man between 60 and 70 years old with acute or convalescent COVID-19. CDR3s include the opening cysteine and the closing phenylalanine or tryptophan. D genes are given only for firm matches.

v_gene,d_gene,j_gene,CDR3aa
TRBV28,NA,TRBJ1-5,CASSQANWQPQHF
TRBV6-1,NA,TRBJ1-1,CASSPTWTEAFF
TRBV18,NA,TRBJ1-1,CASSPREGTNTEAFF
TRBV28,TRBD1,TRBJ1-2,CASSRDRGRSYGYGYTF
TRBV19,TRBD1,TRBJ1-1,CASSPGTGRTEAFF
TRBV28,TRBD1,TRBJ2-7,CASSFWDRRFYYEQYF
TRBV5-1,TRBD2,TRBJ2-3,CASKVAGISTDTQYF
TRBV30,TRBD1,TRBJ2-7,CAWSGTGTGIYEQYF
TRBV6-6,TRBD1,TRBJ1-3,CASSLPSGQGNTIYF
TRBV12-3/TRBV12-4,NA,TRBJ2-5,CASGSRVAETQYF
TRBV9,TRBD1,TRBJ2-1,CASSSETGGFNEQFF
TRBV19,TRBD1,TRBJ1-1,CASSEDRGTEAFF
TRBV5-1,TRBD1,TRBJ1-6,CASSSRQGRSDSPLHF
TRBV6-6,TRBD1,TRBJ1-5,CASNYGRDRDLYSNQPQHF
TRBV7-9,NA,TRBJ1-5,CASSLVAGGSSNQPQHF
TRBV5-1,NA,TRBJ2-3,CASSLGWADPSSTDTQYF
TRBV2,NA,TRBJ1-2,CASSEGHQDQGYGYTF
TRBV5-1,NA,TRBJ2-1,CASSLIGQGGYNEQFF
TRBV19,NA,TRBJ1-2,CASSTVGGPYGYTF
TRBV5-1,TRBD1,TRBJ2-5,CASSLGTGGGRETQYF
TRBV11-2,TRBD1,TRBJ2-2,CASSLGTGGELFF
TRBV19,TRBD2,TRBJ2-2,CASRQGGPSYTGELFF
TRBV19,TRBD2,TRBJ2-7,CASSMTSGRGYEQYF
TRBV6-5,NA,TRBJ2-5,CASSYGTRSQETQYF
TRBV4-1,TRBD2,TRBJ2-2,CASSQEPRLAGGTGELFF
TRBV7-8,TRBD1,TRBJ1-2,CASSSQGTGGGYGYTF
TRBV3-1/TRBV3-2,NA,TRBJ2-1,CASSPFGTRTSSYNEQFF
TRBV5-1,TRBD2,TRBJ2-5,CASSLASGKQETQYF
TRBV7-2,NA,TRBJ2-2,CASSPPTAGTGELFF
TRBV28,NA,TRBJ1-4,CASSRQTNEKLFF
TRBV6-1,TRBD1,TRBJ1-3,CASREQGAFSGNTIYF
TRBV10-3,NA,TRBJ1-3,CAISPDSSGNTIYF
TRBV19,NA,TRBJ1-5,CASRPGGRSNQPQHF
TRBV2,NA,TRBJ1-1,CASGVGNTEAFF
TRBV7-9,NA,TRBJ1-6,CASSSRSYNSPLHF
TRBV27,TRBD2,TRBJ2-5,CASSFLAGKLETQYF
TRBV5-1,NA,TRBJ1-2,CASSLEHNYGYTF
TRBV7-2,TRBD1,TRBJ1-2,CASSLSDRLHGYTF
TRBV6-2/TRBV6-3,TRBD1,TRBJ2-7,CASNPGDRLYEQYF
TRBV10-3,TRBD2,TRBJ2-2,CAIRGTSGSIIGELFF
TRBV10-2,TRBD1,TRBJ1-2,CASSERGTGGEETF
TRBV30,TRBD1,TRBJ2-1,CAWSPRTGGRIHEQFF
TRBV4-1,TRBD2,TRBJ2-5,CASSQRLAGAQETQYF